This T cell receptor (beta chain) appears in the sequencing data of a study of T cell clonality in common variable immunodeficiency. Overall study findings and caveats: Reportedly, TCR beta sequences from common variable immunodeficiency showed fewer deletions and N-nucleotide insertions. TCRbeta clonality was increased in CVID versus healthy controls. Patient heterogeneity in the CVID cohort limited correlations between repertoire features and clinical complications.

This clone was counted ten times or more. What it binds is unknown. Read coverage stops 3 residues before the CDR3 terminus; the germline J gene supplies the remainder. V lost 5 bases, J lost 0 bases, and 7 bases stayed unmatched. This CDR3 has 17 residues. Per germline, CDR1 SGHRS and CDR2 YFSETQ. Sequencing input was equivalent genomic DNA from CVID and controls. This table comes from immunoSEQ multiplex PCR, and its TCRdb copy is limited to in-frame clones, with some not included. The specimen has approximately 81,000 clones, none found just once. The clonotype was recovered from a person between 18 and 75 years old in good health. The chain employs TRBV5-1 and TRBJ2-6, with 8 bases lining up with TRBD2. The sample was peripheral blood mononuclear cells. Incomplete CDR3 DNA: TGCGCCAGCAGTGTGACGGGGGGGGTCTCTGGGGCCAACGTC. Protein product: CASSVTGGVSGANV. The entire CDR3 protein is CASSVTGGVSGANVLTF.